The rows below give T cell receptor beta chains drawn from one sample of a study of T cells in localized non-small cell lung cancer. Repertoires were generated with immunoSEQ multiplex PCR, while TCRdb's copy carries only in-frame clones and drops some. The sample includes 60,000 to 85,000 clones, roughly nine tenths of them seen just once. The specimen was peripheral blood, collected before any cancer treatment. These receptors all stem from a male donor older than 55 with stage III squamous cell lung carcinoma. Both conserved end residues are part of each CDR3. A D gene is named only where the DNA matches it firmly. The size entry is marked missing in some rows and otherwise reads once, few, many or a size class.

J: TRBJ1-1
D: .
V: TRBV5-1
size: .
CDR3: CASSPVLSNTEAFF
DNA: TGCGCCAGCAGCCCCGTTCTGTCGAACACTGAAGCTTTCTTT

J: TRBJ1-2
D: .
V: TRBV2
size: .
CDR3: CASTLDSVYGYTF
DNA: TGTGCCAGCACCCTGGACAGCGTGTATGGCTACACCTTC

J: TRBJ2-2
D: .
V: TRBV6-6
size: .
CDR3: CASSRSGELFF
DNA: TGTGCCAGCAGTCGAAGCGGGGAGCTGTTTTTT

J: TRBJ2-1
D: .
V: TRBV6-6
size: .
CDR3: CASSYSPRVNEQFF
DNA: TGTGCCAGCAGTTACTCGCCTCGGGTCAATGAGCAGTTCTTC

J: TRBJ2-1
D: .
V: TRBV7-9
size: .
CDR3: CASSSSLGLYNEQFF
DNA: TGTGCCAGCAGCTCTTCCCTCGGGCTTTACAATGAGCAGTTCTTC

J: TRBJ2-7
D: .
V: TRBV19
size: .
CDR3: CASSIQGGGDEQYF
DNA: TGTGCCAGTAGTATTCAAGGGGGCGGGGACGAGCAGTACTTC

J: TRBJ2-2
D: .
V: TRBV6-1
size: .
CDR3: CASSERSLIGGELFF
DNA: TGTGCCAGCAGTGAGAGGAGCCTTATAGGCGGGGAGCTGTTTTTT

J: TRBJ1-5
D: .
V: TRBV7-2
size: few
CDR3: CASSSTQRSNQPQHF
DNA: TGTGCCAGCAGCTCAACACAGCGTAGCAATCAGCCCCAGCATTTT

J: TRBJ1-2
D: TRBD1
V: TRBV11-2
size: .
CDR3: CASSPENRGGYTF
DNA: TGTGCCAGCAGCCCAGAGAACAGGGGTGGCTACACCTTC

J: TRBJ1-2
D: .
V: TRBV19
size: .
CDR3: CASSMAQTYGYTF
DNA: TGTGCCAGTAGTATGGCACAGACCTATGGCTACACCTTC

J: TRBJ2-2
D: .
V: TRBV7-6
size: .
CDR3: CASSPGGGKNTGELFF
DNA: TGTGCCAGCAGCCCAGGGGGAGGGAAGAACACCGGGGAGCTGTTTTTT

J: TRBJ2-3
D: TRBD2
V: TRBV4-3
size: .
CDR3: CASSQDNSGGDTQYF
DNA: TGCGCCAGCAGCCAAGATAATAGCGGGGGAGATACGCAGTATTTT

J: TRBJ2-1
D: TRBD2
V: TRBV7-9
size: .
CDR3: CASSSGLPDNEQFF
DNA: TGTGCCAGCAGTTCGGGACTACCTGACAATGAGCAGTTCTTC

J: TRBJ1-5
D: .
V: TRBV11-2
size: once
CDR3: CASSQGGVNQPQHF
DNA: TGTGCCAGCAGCCAAGGAGGGGTCAATCAGCCCCAGCATTTT

J: TRBJ1-5
D: .
V: TRBV15
size: .
CDR3: CATSRDRGGGNQPQHF
DNA: TGTGCCACCAGCAGAGATAGGGGCGGTGGGAATCAGCCCCAGCATTTT

J: TRBJ1-4
D: .
V: TRBV7-2
size: .
CDR3: CASSLAGGATNEKLFF
DNA: TGTGCCAGCAGCTTAGCCGGGGGTGCAACTAATGAAAAACTGTTTTTT

J: TRBJ2-2
D: .
V: TRBV4-2
size: .
CDR3: CASSQEGDTGELFF
DNA: TGTGCCAGCAGCCAAGAAGGGGACACCGGGGAGCTGTTTTTT

J: TRBJ2-3
D: TRBD1
V: TRBV6-5
size: .
CDR3: CASSSDRGTDTQYF
DNA: TGTGCCAGCAGTTCGGACAGGGGTACAGATACGCAGTATTTT

J: TRBJ2-5
D: .
V: TRBV14
size: .
CDR3: CASSQIEETQYF
DNA: TGTGCCAGCAGCCAAATTGAAGAGACCCAGTACTTC

J: TRBJ2-3
D: .
V: TRBV5-1
size: .
CDR3: CASSLRTATDTQYF
DNA: TGCGCCAGCAGCTTAAGAACAGCCACAGATACGCAGTATTTT

J: TRBJ1-1
D: .
V: TRBV7-9
size: .
CDR3: CASSRDREAFF
DNA: TGTGCCAGCAGCAGGGACCGTGAAGCTTTCTTT

J: TRBJ2-2
D: .
V: TRBV11-1
size: .
CDR3: CASSAGLFTGELFF
DNA: TGTGCCAGCAGCGCGGGACTGTTCACCGGGGAGCTGTTTTTT

J: TRBJ2-7
D: TRBD1
V: TRBV7-2
size: .
CDR3: CASSQGVSSYEQYF
DNA: TGTGCCAGCAGCCAGGGGGTGAGCTCCTACGAGCAGTACTTC

J: TRBJ2-5
D: TRBD2
V: TRBV19
size: .
CDR3: CASSLAGLGETQYF
DNA: TGTGCCAGTAGCCTAGCGGGCCTCGGAGAGACCCAGTACTTC

J: TRBJ2-5
D: .
V: TRBV9
size: .
CDR3: CASSVRPQETQYF
DNA: TGTGCCAGCAGCGTAAGGCCCCAAGAGACCCAGTACTTC

J: TRBJ1-6
D: TRBD1
V: TRBV12-5
size: .
CDR3: CASGPGTGVNSPLHF
DNA: TGTGCTAGTGGTCCCGGGACAGGCGTGAATTCACCCCTCCACTTT

J: TRBJ2-1
D: .
V: TRBV5-1
size: .
CDR3: CASSLAGADEQFF
DNA: TGCGCCAGCAGCTTGGCCGGAGCCGATGAGCAGTTCTTC

J: TRBJ1-5
D: .
V: TRBV10-3
size: .
CDR3: CAISERQSNQPQHF
DNA: TGTGCCATCAGTGAGAGGCAGAGCAATCAGCCCCAGCATTTT

J: TRBJ1-5
D: .
V: TRBV7-9
size: .
CDR3: CASSLYGGQSQHF
DNA: TGTGCCAGCAGCTTGTACGGGGGTCAGTCCCAGCATTTT

J: TRBJ1-4
D: TRBD1
V: TRBV19
size: .
CDR3: CASSPNRGRDEKLFF
DNA: TGTGCCAGTAGTCCAAACAGGGGGCGCGATGAAAAACTGTTTTTT

J: TRBJ1-5
D: .
V: TRBV2
size: few
CDR3: CASWEGLGNQPQHF
DNA: TGTGCCAGCTGGGAGGGGTTGGGCAATCAGCCCCAGCATTTT

J: TRBJ1-1
D: .
V: TRBV30
size: once
CDR3: CAWSDIGRSAEAFF
DNA: TGTGCCTGGAGTGATATAGGGAGGTCGGCTGAAGCTTTCTTT

J: TRBJ1-5
D: .
V: TRBV7-2
size: .
CDR3: CASSPRGGTNNQPQHF
DNA: TGTGCCAGCAGTCCCCGGGGCGGGACAAACAATCAGCCCCAGCATTTT

J: TRBJ2-2
D: .
V: TRBV11-2
size: .
CDR3: CASSLSGTNTGELFF
DNA: TGTGCCAGCAGCTTGTCAGGGACAAACACCGGGGAGCTGTTTTTT

J: TRBJ1-6
D: .
V: TRBV27
size: .
CDR3: CASQPQKGRGTYSPLHF
DNA: TGTGCCAGCCAGCCACAAAAGGGCAGGGGTACGTATTCACCCCTCCACTTT

J: TRBJ2-2
D: .
V: TRBV15
size: .
CDR3: CATSPQPAENTGELFF
DNA: TGTGCCACCAGCCCCCAACCGGCAGAAAACACCGGGGAGCTGTTTTTT

J: TRBJ2-7
D: TRBD1
V: TRBV30
size: .
CDR3: CAWSRKTPGGRAYEQYF
DNA: TGTGCCTGGAGTCGAAAAACACCAGGGGGTCGAGCCTACGAGCAGTACTTC

J: TRBJ1-1
D: .
V: TRBV20-1
size: .
CDR3: CSVIPITEAFF
DNA: TGCAGTGTTATACCCATCACTGAAGCTTTCTTT

J: TRBJ2-5
D: TRBD1
V: TRBV28
size: .
CDR3: CASSLRAGGLETQYF
DNA: TGTGCCAGCAGTTTACGGGCAGGGGGCCTGGAGACCCAGTACTTC

J: TRBJ1-1
D: .
V: TRBV5-6
size: .
CDR3: CASSLSVGLSGAFF
DNA: TGTGCCAGCAGCTTGTCGGTGGGACTATCTGGGGCTTTCTTT

J: TRBJ1-5
D: .
V: TRBV12-2
size: .
CDR3: CASRSVQDSNQPQHF
DNA: TGTGCAAGTCGCTCGGTTCAGGATAGCAATCAGCCCCAGCATTTT

J: TRBJ2-5
D: .
V: TRBV2
size: .
CDR3: CASTPGYLQETQYF
DNA: TGTGCCAGTACCCCGGGCTACCTCCAAGAGACCCAGTACTTC

J: TRBJ2-5
D: .
V: TRBV10-3
size: .
CDR3: CAISDNQETQYF
DNA: TGTGCCATCAGTGATAACCAAGAGACCCAGTACTTC

J: TRBJ1-2
D: .
V: TRBV2
size: .
CDR3: CASSEGWEDKIF
DNA: TGTGCCAGCAGTGAAGGATGGGAGGACAAGATATTC

J: TRBJ2-1
D: TRBD2
V: TRBV7-2
size: .
CDR3: CASSQRTSSTEQFF
DNA: TGTGCCAGCAGCCAGCGGACTAGCTCGACTGAGCAGTTCTTC

J: TRBJ1-1
D: .
V: TRBV4-1
size: .
CDR3: CASSQEGRGVATEAFF
DNA: TGCGCCAGCAGCCAAGAAGGGCGGGGTGTCGCCACTGAAGCTTTCTTT